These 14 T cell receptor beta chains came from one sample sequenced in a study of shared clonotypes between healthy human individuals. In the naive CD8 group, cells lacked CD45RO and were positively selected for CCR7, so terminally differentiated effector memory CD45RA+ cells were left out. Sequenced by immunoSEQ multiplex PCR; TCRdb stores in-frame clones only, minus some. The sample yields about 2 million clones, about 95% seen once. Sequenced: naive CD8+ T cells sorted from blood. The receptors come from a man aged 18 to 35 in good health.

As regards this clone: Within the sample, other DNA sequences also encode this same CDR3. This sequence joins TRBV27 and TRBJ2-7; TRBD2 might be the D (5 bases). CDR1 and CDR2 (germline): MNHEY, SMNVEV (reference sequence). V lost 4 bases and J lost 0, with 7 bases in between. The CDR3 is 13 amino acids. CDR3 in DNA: TGTGCCAGCAGTTGGAGGAGCTCCTACGAGCAGTACTTC. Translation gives CASSWRSSYEQYF.

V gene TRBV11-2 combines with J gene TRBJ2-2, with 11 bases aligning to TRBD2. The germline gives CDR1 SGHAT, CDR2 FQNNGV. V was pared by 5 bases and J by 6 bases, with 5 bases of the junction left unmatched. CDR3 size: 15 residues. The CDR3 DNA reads TGTGCCAGCAGCCTCTCGACTAGCGGGGCCGGGGAGCTGTTTTTT. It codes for CASSLSTSGAGELFF.

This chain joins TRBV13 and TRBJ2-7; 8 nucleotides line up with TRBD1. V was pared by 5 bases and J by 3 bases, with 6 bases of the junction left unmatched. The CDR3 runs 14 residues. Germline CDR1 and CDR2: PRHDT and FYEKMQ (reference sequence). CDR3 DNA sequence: TGTGCCAGCAGCGAAGGACAGGGTGTCTACGAGCAGTACTTC. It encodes CASSEGQGVYEQYF.

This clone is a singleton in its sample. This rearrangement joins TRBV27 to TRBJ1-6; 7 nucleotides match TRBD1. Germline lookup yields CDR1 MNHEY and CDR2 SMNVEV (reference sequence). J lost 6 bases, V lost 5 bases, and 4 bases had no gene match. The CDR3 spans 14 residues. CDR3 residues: CASSTGTVNSPLHF. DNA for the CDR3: TGTGCCAGCAGTACCGGGACAGTTAATTCACCCCTCCACTTT.

CDR3 DNA sequence: TGTGCCAGCAGCTTCGACTTACTAGCGGGGGGGTACAATGAGCAGTTCTTC. Translated: CASSFDLLAGGYNEQFF. This sequence joins TRBV7-9 and TRBJ2-1, with 13 positions matching TRBD2. CDR3 length: 17 amino acids. Per the germline V gene, CDR1 is SEHNR and CDR2 is FQNEAQ (reference sequence). V dropped 3 bases and J dropped 4; count of bases not matched to a gene: 6.

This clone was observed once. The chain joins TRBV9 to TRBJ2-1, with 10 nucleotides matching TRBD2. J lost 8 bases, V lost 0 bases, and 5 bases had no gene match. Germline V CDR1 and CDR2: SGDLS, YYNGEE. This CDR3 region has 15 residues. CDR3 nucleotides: TGTGCCAGCAGCGTAGGAGCGGGGGGGCCTTATGAGCAGTTCTTC. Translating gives CASSVGAGGPYEQFF.

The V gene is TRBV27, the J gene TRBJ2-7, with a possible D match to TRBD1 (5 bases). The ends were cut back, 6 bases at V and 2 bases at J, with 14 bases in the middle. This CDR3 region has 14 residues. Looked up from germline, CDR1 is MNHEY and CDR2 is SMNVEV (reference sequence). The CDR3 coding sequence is TGTGCCAGCAGAATGACAGATTTCGCCTACGAGCAGTACTTC. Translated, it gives CASRMTDFAYEQYF.

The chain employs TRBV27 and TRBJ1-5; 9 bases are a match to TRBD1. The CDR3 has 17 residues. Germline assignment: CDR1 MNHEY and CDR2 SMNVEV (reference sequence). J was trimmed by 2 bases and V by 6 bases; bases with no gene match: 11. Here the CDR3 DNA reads TGTGCCAGCAGCGACCGACAGGGGGTTACTGGCAATCAGCCCCAGCATTTT. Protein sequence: CASSDRQGVTGNQPQHF.

CDR3 loop: CASSLEGGRGNEQFF. The CDR3 DNA reads as TGTGCCAGCAGCTTAGAGGGCGGGAGAGGCAATGAGCAGTTCTTC. The chain links TRBV11-2 to TRBJ2-1; 7 positions match TRBD2. Germline V gives CDR1 SGHAT, CDR2 FQNNGV. CDR3 length equals 15 residues. The junction had 5 bases not matched to a gene; V was cut back by 0 bases and J by 6 bases.

In DNA form, the CDR3 reads TGTGCCAGCAGCCCCACGGGTGGGGAAATTGTATCCTACGAGCAGTACTTC. Protein: CASSPTGGEIVSYEQYF. This chain joins TRBV5-6 and TRBJ2-7, with no clear D. Looked up from germline, CDR1 is SGHDT and CDR2 is YYEEEE. V lost 4 bases to trimming and J lost 1 base, with 21 bases between them. There are 17 residues in the CDR3.

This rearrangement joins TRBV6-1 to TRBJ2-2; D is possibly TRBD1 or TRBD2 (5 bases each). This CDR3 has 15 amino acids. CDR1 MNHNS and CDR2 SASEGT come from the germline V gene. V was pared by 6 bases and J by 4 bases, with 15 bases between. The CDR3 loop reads CASRPWDPSTGELFF. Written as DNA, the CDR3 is TGTGCCAGCAGACCGTGGGACCCCAGCACCGGGGAGCTGTTTTTT.

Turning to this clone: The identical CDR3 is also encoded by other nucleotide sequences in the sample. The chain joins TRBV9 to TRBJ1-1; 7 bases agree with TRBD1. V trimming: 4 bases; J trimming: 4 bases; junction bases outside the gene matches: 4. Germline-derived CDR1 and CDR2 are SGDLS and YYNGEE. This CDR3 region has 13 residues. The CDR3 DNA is TGTGCCAGCAGCCAGGGGGGTGGCACTGAAGCTTTCTTT. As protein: CASSQGGGTEAFF.

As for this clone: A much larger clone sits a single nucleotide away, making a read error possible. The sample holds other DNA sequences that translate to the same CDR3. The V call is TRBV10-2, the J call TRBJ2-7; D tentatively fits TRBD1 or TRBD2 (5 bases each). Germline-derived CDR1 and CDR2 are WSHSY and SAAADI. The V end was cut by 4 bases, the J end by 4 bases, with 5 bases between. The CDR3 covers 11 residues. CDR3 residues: CASSGGYEQYF. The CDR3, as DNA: TGCGCCAGCAGTGGGGGGTACGAGCAGTACTTC.

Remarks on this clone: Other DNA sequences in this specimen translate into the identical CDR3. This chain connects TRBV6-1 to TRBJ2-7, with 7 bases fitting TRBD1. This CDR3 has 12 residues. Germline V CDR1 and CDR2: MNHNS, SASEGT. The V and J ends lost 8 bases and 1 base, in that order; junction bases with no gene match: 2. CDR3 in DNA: TGTGCCAGCCGGGACAGTTCCTACGAGCAGTACTTC. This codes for CASRDSSYEQYF.